This TCR beta chain was captured in a study of T cell responses to AZD1222 COVID-19 vaccine. Turning to the study itself: Whether given at about 4 or about 12 weeks, second doses were pooled. Study conclusions and caveats: Unmutated variant regions are reportedly targeted by nearly half of spike-specific TCRs. At 160-218 and 743-854, vaccine-associated CD4 TCRs were dominant, and they spanned spike. Clonal diversity was possibly underestimated; the donors were predominantly white British and more often female.

A note on this clone: Its antigen is not known.

Trimming removed 7 bases from V and 4 bases from J, with 13 bases in between. The CDR3 covers 13 residues. Germline values: CDR1 MNHEY, CDR2 SVGAGI. Sequenced by immunoSEQ multiplex PCR; TCRdb stores in-frame clones only, minus some. This sample carries around 130,000 clones, 86% of them seen once, and the ten largest clones take roughly 12%. The chain combines TRBV6-5 with TRBJ2-5; D possibly uses TRBD1 or TRBD2 (5 bases each). The starting material was peripheral blood, obtained on day 0 of AZD1222 vaccination. This sequence originates from an adult in good health. The CDR3 DNA reads TGTGCCAGCATCGGCCCAGGGACAGAGACCCAGTACTTC. It codes for CASIGPGTETQYF.